A selection of T cell receptor beta chains follows, all from one sample in a study of CD8 T cells in Susac syndrome. One entry per CDR3 protein, called by TCRdb with MiXCR from the immunoSEQ multiplex PCR reads. Seen here are more than 100,000 distinct CDR3 sequences, roughly 96% observed once, and the top ten hold roughly 0.11%. Sequencing was done on a sample of CD4+ T cells from PBMCs. Every receptor here comes from a human donor in good health. Each CDR3 is given with its conserved first and last residue. The D gene is left open where the match is weak. Clone size is stated in some rows and not others, as once, few, many or a class when expanded.

TRBJ2-7 | NA | TRBV4-2 | TRBD2 | CASSQDSGGIYEQYF | TGTGCCAGCAGCCAAGATAGCGGGGGGATCTACGAGCAGTACTTC
TRBJ2-3 | NA | TRBV29-1 | NA | CSAGTLTDTQYF | TGCAGCGCTGGGACACTTACAGATACGCAGTATTTT
TRBJ2-7 | NA | TRBV5-1 | TRBD2 | CASGTSGSKQYF | TGCGCCAGCGGGACTAGCGGGAGCAAGCAGTACTTC
TRBJ2-1 | NA | TRBV14 | NA | CASSHEGPYNEQFF | TGTGCCAGCAGCCACGAGGGACCCTACAATGAGCAGTTCTTC
TRBJ1-6 | NA | TRBV3-1 | NA | CASSLGNSPLHF | TGTGCCAGCAGCCTGGGAAATTCACCCCTCCACTTT
TRBJ1-5 | NA | TRBV12-3/TRBV12-4 | NA | CASTQGSQPQHF | TGTGCCAGCACTCAGGGGTCACAGCCCCAGCATTTT
TRBJ2-7 | NA | TRBV29-1 | NA | CSAHLGYEQYF | TGCAGCGCCCATCTGGGCTACGAGCAGTACTTC
TRBJ2-3 | NA | TRBV29-1 | TRBD1 | CSVAPGQFTDTQYF | TGCAGCGTTGCCCCGGGACAGTTCACAGATACGCAGTATTTT
TRBJ1-5 | NA | TRBV5-1 | NA | CASSLEWGQPQHF | TGCGCCAGCAGCTTGGAGTGGGGTCAGCCCCAGCATTTT
TRBJ2-5 | NA | TRBV19 | TRBD2 | CASSKTSGLVQETQYF | TGTGCCAGTAGTAAAACAAGCGGACTAGTCCAAGAGACCCAGTACTTC
TRBJ1-4 | NA | TRBV19 | NA | CASCLGAPREKLFF | TGTGCCAGTTGCTTGGGGGCCCCACGGGAAAAACTGTTTTTT
TRBJ2-2 | NA | TRBV12-3/TRBV12-4 | NA | CASNMGPGGELFF | TGTGCCAGCAACATGGGGCCCGGCGGGGAGCTGTTTTTT
TRBJ2-7 | NA | TRBV3-1 | TRBD2 | CASSNPGLASYEQYF | TGTGCCAGCAGCAACCCGGGACTAGCAAGCTACGAGCAGTACTTC
TRBJ1-2 | NA | TRBV7-2 | NA | CASSPAEVYGYTF | TGTGCCAGCAGCCCGGCCGAGGTCTATGGCTACACCTTC
TRBJ2-2 | NA | TRBV19 | TRBD1 | CASGTGEWTGELFF | TGTGCCAGCGGGACAGGGGAGTGGACCGGGGAGCTGTTTTTT
TRBJ2-1 | NA | TRBV4-2 | TRBD2 | CASSQDNRGTSGRAGEQFF | TGTGCCAGCAGCCAAGATAACCGGGGGACTAGCGGGAGGGCCGGTGAGCAGTTCTTC
TRBJ2-1 | NA | TRBV2 | NA | CASTLLREQFF | TGTGCCAGCACCTTATTGCGCGAGCAGTTCTTC
TRBJ2-7 | NA | TRBV28 | NA | CASSRPPSYEQYF | TGTGCCAGCAGTAGGCCCCCCTCCTACGAGCAGTACTTC
TRBJ2-3 | NA | TRBV7-2 | TRBD2 | CASSLVGTSGSTDTQYF | TGTGCCAGCAGCTTAGTCGGGACTAGCGGGAGCACAGATACGCAGTATTTT
TRBJ2-1 | NA | TRBV5-1 | TRBD1 | CASTPGTGYNEQFF | TGCGCCAGCACCCCCGGGACAGGGTACAATGAGCAGTTCTTC
TRBJ1-2 | once | TRBV29-1 | NA | CSVEGSPYGYTF | TGCAGCGTTGAGGGCAGCCCCTATGGCTACACCTTC
TRBJ2-7 | NA | TRBV28 | NA | CASSLAARSREQYF | TGTGCCAGCAGTTTGGCGGCCCGATCACGCGAGCAGTACTTC
TRBJ1-2 | NA | TRBV27 | NA | CASSLGRGTGYTF | TGTGCCAGCAGTTTGGGCAGAGGGACTGGCTACACCTTC
TRBJ2-7 | NA | TRBV28 | NA | CASCTTVPSYEQYF | TGTGCCAGCTGTACAACGGTTCCCTCCTACGAGCAGTACTTC
TRBJ2-1 | NA | TRBV3-1 | TRBD2 | CASSLTKRGLAGDEQFF | TGTGCCAGCAGCCTCACCAAGCGAGGACTAGCGGGAGATGAGCAGTTCTTC
TRBJ2-2 | NA | TRBV2 | TRBD2 | CASSGTSRTGELFF | TGTGCCAGCAGTGGGACTAGCAGGACCGGGGAGCTGTTTTTT
TRBJ1-5 | once | TRBV5-1 | NA | CASSLGSFNQPQHF | TGCGCCAGCAGCTTGGGCAGCTTCAATCAGCCCCAGCATTTT
TRBJ1-1 | NA | TRBV29-1 | NA | CSVPTQGNTEAFF | TGCAGCGTTCCAACTCAGGGGAACACTGAAGCTTTCTTT
TRBJ1-1 | NA | TRBV5-1 | NA | CASSSDGRNTEAFF | TGCGCCAGCAGCTCGGACGGTAGGAACACTGAAGCTTTCTTT
TRBJ2-5 | NA | TRBV10-2 | NA | CASSEHQQETQYF | TGCGCCAGCAGTGAACACCAGCAAGAGACCCAGTACTTC
TRBJ2-7 | NA | TRBV4-1 | TRBD2 | CASSPYKLAGGNEQYF | TGCGCCAGCAGCCCATACAAACTAGCGGGAGGCAACGAGCAGTACTTC
TRBJ1-5 | NA | TRBV6-1 | NA | CASGQKVNQPQHF | TGTGCCAGCGGGCAGAAAGTCAATCAGCCCCAGCATTTT
TRBJ1-1 | NA | TRBV28 | NA | CASSPGTPLNTEAFF | TGTGCCAGCAGCCCAGGGACACCGTTGAACACTGAAGCTTTCTTT
TRBJ1-2 | NA | TRBV19 | NA | CASSATGSIGGYTF | TGTGCCAGTAGTGCAACAGGGAGTATTGGAGGCTACACCTTC
TRBJ2-3 | NA | TRBV24-1 | NA | CATRGASTDTQYF | TGTGCCACCAGAGGAGCCAGCACAGATACGCAGTATTTT
TRBJ2-7 | NA | TRBV6-5 | NA | CASTQGLPFGEQYF | TGTGCCAGCACTCAAGGACTTCCCTTTGGCGAGCAGTACTTC